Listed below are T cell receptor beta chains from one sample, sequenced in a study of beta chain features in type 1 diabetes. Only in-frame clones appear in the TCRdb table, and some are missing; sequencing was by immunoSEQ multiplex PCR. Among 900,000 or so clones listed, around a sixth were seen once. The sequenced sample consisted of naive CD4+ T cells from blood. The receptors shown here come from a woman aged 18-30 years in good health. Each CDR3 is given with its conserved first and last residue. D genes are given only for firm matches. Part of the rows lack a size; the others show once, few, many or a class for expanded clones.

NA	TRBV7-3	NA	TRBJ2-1	TGTGCCAGCAGCTTAAGCCCTAGTGGCGGGAATGAGCAGTTCTTC	CASSLSPSGGNEQFF
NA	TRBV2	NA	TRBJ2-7	TGTGCCAGCAAGGGAGAGTACGAGCAGTACTTC	CASKGEYEQYF
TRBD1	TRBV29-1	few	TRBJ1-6	TGCAGCGTTGGGACAGGGTTGCATAATTCACCCCTCCACTTT	CSVGTGLHNSPLHF
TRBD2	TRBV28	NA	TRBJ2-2	TGTGCCAGCAGTTTAGCGGGAGGGCCAACCGGGGAGCTGTTTTTT	CASSLAGGPTGELFF
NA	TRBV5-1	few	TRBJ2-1	TGCGCCAGCAGCTTGGGACCGGCGTCTAGCATTTACAATGAGCAGTTCTTC	CASSLGPASSIYNEQFF
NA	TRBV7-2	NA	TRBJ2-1	TGTGCCAGCAGCTTAGGTCCGTCCGTGGATGAGCAGTTCTTC	CASSLGPSVDEQFF
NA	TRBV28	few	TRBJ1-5	TGTGCCAGCAGGGCAGTCAATCAGCCCCAGCATTTT	CASRAVNQPQHF
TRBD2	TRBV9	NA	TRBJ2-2	TGTGCCAGCAGCGCAGTTAGCGGGAAGGCGAACGGGGAGCTGTTTTTT	CASSAVSGKANGELFF
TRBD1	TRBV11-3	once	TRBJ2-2	TGTGCCAGCAGCCTAGGGACAGGGAACACCGGGGAGCTGTTTTTT	CASSLGTGNTGELFF
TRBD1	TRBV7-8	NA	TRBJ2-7	TGTGCCAGCAGCCCGAACTCGGGACAGGGTTTGGCCGAGCAGTACTTC	CASSPNSGQGLAEQYF
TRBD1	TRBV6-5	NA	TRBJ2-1	TGTGCCAGCAAACCGGGACAGGGGGCGGGTGAGCAGTTCTTC	CASKPGQGAGEQFF
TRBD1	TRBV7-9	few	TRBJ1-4	TGTGCCAGCAGCAAAGACAGGGGACGAAATGAAAAACTGTTTTTT	CASSKDRGRNEKLFF
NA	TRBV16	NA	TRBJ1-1	TGTGCCAGCAGCCAAGACATCAACACTGAAGCTTTCTTT	CASSQDINTEAFF
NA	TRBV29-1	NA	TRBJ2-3	TGCAGCGTTGAAGATAGCGCAGATACGCAGTATTTT	CSVEDSADTQYF
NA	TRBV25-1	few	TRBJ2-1	TGTGCCAGCAGTGAAATCGGGACACCCCATGAGCAGTTCTTC	CASSEIGTPHEQFF
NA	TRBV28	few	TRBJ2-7	TGTGCCAGCCGTGGAGCAACCTACGAGCAGTACTTC	CASRGATYEQYF
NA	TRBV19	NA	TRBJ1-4	TGTGCCAGCTCCCGTGGGGCTAATGAAAAACTGTTTTTT	CASSRGANEKLFF
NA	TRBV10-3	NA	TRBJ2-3	TGTGCCATCAGTGAGTTAGGTCCGGGTTCGAGCACAGATACGCAGTATTTT	CAISELGPGSSTDTQYF
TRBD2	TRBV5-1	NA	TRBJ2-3	TGCGCCAGCAGCGTCTGGGAGGGTACCTCTACGCAGTATTTT	CASSVWEGTSTQYF
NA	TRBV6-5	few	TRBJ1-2	TGTGCCAGCAGTTATTCAATCGGGTTGTGGTACACCTTC	CASSYSIGLWYTF
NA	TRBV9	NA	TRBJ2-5	TGTGCCAGCAGCGTAGTTATAGTGCAGGGATTGGGAGAGACCCAGTACTTC	CASSVVIVQGLGETQYF
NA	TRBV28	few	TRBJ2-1	TGTGCCAGCAGTGACTGGGACATCAGCTCCTACAATGAGCAGTTCTTC	CASSDWDISSYNEQFF
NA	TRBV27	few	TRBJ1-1	TGTGCCAGCAGTTTATTGGCCCACACCCCCACTGAAGCTTTCTTT	CASSLLAHTPTEAFF
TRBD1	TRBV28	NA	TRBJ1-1	TGTGCCAGCAGTCTCCCGACAGGGGTTACTGAAGCTTTCTTT	CASSLPTGVTEAFF
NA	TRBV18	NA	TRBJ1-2	TGTGCCAGCTCACCAGATCGGATTAACTATGGCTACACCTTC	CASSPDRINYGYTF
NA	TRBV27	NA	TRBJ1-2	TGTGCCAGCAGTGGCCCGGGACGGCGCTATGGCTACACCTTC	CASSGPGRRYGYTF
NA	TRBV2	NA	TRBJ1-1	TGTGCCAGCAGTCCCGGCCGCTCGTCTTTCTTT	CASSPGRSSFF
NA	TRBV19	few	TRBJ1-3	TGTGCCAGTAATCGAGAGGACTCTGGAAACACCATATATTTT	CASNREDSGNTIYF
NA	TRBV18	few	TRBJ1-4	TGTGCCAGCTCACCGCCGGGGGCGCAGATGGGGGAAAAACTGTTTTTT	CASSPPGAQMGEKLFF
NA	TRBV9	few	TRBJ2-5	TGTGCCAGCAGCGTAGAGGGTTGGCCTCAAGAGACCCAGTACTTC	CASSVEGWPQETQYF
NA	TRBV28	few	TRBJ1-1	TGTGCCAGCAGTTTAGGCAGTACTGAAGCTTTCTTT	CASSLGSTEAFF
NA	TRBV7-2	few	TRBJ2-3	TGTGCCAGCAGCTTACGGTGGGATACGCAGTATTTT	CASSLRWDTQYF
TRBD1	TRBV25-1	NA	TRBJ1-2	TGTGCCAGCAGTGTTACAGGGGGCGCGAGCGGCTACACCTTC	CASSVTGGASGYTF
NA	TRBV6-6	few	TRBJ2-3	TGTGCCAGCAACCGCATTCGGGATACGCAGTATTTT	CASNRIRDTQYF
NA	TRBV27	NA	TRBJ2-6	TGTGCCAGCAGTTTCCGCCGTACCGGCTCTGGGGCCAACGTCCTGACTTTC	CASSFRRTGSGANVLTF
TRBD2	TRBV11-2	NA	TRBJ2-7	TGTGCCAGCAGCTTAGGCTCTAGCGGGAGGGCCGTTTTCAACGAGCAGTACTTC	CASSLGSSGRAVFNEQYF
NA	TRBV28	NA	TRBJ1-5	TGTGCCAGTAGCGATAGCAATCAGCCCCAGCATTTT	CASSDSNQPQHF
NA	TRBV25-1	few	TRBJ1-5	TGTGCCAGCAGTGAGAGGAATCAGCCCCAGCATTTT	CASSERNQPQHF
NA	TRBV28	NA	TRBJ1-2	TGTGCCAGCAGCCGTTTTACAGGGAACGGAGGCTACACCTTC	CASSRFTGNGGYTF
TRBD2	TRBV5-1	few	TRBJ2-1	TGCGCCAGCAGCTTGAGTCTAGCGGGAACTGAGCAGTTCTTC	CASSLSLAGTEQFF
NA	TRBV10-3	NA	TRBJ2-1	TGTGCCATCAGAAGCCATCAACCCAGGGATACGCGAGTAAAAGGGGTTTACAATGAGCAGTTCTTC	CAIRSHQPRDTRVKGVYNEQFF
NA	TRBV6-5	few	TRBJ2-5	TGTGCCAGCAGTTACTCAGGAGGCTCTCTGGGGGTTACCCAGTACTTC	CASSYSGGSLGVTQYF
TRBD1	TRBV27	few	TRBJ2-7	TGTGCCAGCAGTCCAGGCCGGACAGGGGAAAACTACGAGCAGTACTTC	CASSPGRTGENYEQYF
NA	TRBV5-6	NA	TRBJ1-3	TGTGCCAGCAGCCGTGCACGGATCTCTGGAAACACCATATATTTT	CASSRARISGNTIYF
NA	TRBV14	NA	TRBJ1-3	TGTGCCAGCAGCCAACGAGTTTACTCTGGAAACACCATATATTTT	CASSQRVYSGNTIYF
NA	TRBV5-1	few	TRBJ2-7	TGCGCCAGCAGCTTGGCCCCGGCTAGCTCCTACGAGCAGTACTTC	CASSLAPASSYEQYF
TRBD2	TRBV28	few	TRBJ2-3	TGTGCCAGCAGCACATGGTGGCGGGAGTCGACAGATACGCAGTATTTT	CASSTWWRESTDTQYF
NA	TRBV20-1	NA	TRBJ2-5	TGCAGTGCCAGCAAACTGGGGACCCAGTACTTC	CSASKLGTQYF
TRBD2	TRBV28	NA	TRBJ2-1	TGTGCCAGCAGTCGGGCGGGGGGCTACAATGAGCAGTTCTTC	CASSRAGGYNEQFF
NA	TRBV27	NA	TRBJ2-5	TGTGCCAGCAGTTTGAGTAGTGGCCCAGGGATGGGGACCCAGTACTTC	CASSLSSGPGMGTQYF
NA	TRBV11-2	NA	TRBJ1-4	TGTGCCAGCAGCTTAATCAGATCTAATGAAAAACTGTTTTTT	CASSLIRSNEKLFF
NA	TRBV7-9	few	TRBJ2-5	TGTGCCAGCAGCACGTCAGGAACCCAAGAGACCCAGTACTTC	CASSTSGTQETQYF
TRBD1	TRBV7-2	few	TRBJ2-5	TGTGCCAGCAGCTTAGAGCCCGACAGGGGAGAGACCCAGTACTTC	CASSLEPDRGETQYF
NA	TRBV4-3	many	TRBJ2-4	TGCGCCAGCAGCTCCGGGACGGCGGGGGCCAAAAACATTCAGTACTTC	CASSSGTAGAKNIQYF
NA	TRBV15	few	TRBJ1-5	TGTGCCACCAGCAGAGATCCCAGTTATCAGCCCCAGCATTTT	CATSRDPSYQPQHF
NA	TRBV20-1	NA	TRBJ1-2	TGCAGTGCTGGGACCCTCTATGGCTACACCTTC	CSAGTLYGYTF
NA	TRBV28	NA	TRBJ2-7	TGTGCCAGCATAGGCACCCAGCAGTACTTC	CASIGTQQYF
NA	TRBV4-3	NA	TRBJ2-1	TGCGCCAGCAGCCCAAGAAACGGCGGGACTCACCAAGGAGTTTGGTTTGATGAGCAGTTCTTC	CASSPRNGGTHQGVWFDEQFF
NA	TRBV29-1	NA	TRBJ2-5	TGCAGCGGGAGGGGGTACCAAGAGACCCAGTACTTC	CSGRGYQETQYF
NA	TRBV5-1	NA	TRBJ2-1	TGCGCCAGCAGCTTGGGAGCAACTAGGAATGAGCAGTTCTTC	CASSLGATRNEQFF